One and the same sample provided the 17 T cell receptor beta chains below, sequenced in a study of blood T cell repertoires in COVID-19. Profiled with immunoSEQ multiplex PCR; TCRdb holds only in-frame clones, not every one. This table has 100,000 to 120,000 clones, 88% appearing once. Specimen: peripheral blood. All receptors derive from a woman aged 50 to 65 with acute or convalescent COVID-19.

The V gene is TRBV5-1, the J gene TRBJ1-6; D remains unclear. Trimming cost V 3 bases and J 7 bases, with 8 bases left between them. Germline V gives CDR1 SGHRS, CDR2 YFSETQ. CDR3 length: 13 amino acids. CDR3 loop: CASSYGENSPLHF. The DNA of the CDR3 is TGCGCCAGCAGCTACGGGGAGAATTCACCCCTCCACTTT.

V and J are TRBV7-6 and TRBJ2-3; 7 nucleotides agree with TRBD2. CDR1 is SGHVS, CDR2 FNYEAQ, per germline. V trimming: 4 bases; J trimming: 0 bases; junction bases outside the gene matches: 13. The CDR3 spans 18 residues. The CDR3 spells CASSSARISSGSTDTQYF. DNA for the CDR3: TGTGCCAGCAGCTCCGCCCGGATCTCTAGCGGAAGCACAGATACGCAGTATTTT.

The rearrangement uses TRBV28 and TRBJ2-2; D may be TRBD1 (5 bases). The CDR3 is made up of 15 amino acids. Trimming removed 7 bases from V and 2 bases from J, with 14 bases in between. The germline gives CDR1 MDHEN, CDR2 SYDVKM. The CDR3 bases are TGTGCCAGCACCGTCCCCCAGGGTAACACCGGGGAGCTGTTTTTT. Protein sequence: CASTVPQGNTGELFF.

This chain uses TRBV28 with TRBJ2-7, with 8 bases fitting TRBD2. Germline CDR1 MDHEN, CDR2 SYDVKM. The trim removed 6 bases at V and 6 bases at J, leaving 13 bases unmatched. The CDR3 spans 15 residues. CDR3 sequence: CASSPNPSGWREQYF. The CDR3 nucleotides read TGTGCCAGCAGCCCAAACCCTAGCGGGTGGCGCGAGCAGTACTTC.

The chain uses TRBV7-9 and TRBJ1-1; D gene unclear. There are 15 residues in the CDR3. Between the trimmed V and J ends, which lost 5 bases and 1 base, there was a span of 14 bases. Germline values: CDR1 SEHNR, CDR2 FQNEAQ (reference sequence). The CDR3 spells CASSPAGKPNTEAFF. CDR3 DNA sequence: TGTGCCAGCAGCCCAGCCGGGAAGCCGAACACTGAAGCTTTCTTT. Full variable domain (rest looked up from reference TRBV7-9 and TRBJ1-1): DTGVSQNPRHKITKRGQNVTFRCDPISEHNRLYWYRQTLGQGPEFLTYFQNEAQLEKSRLLSDRFSAERPKGSFSTLEIQRTEQGDSAMYLCASSPAGKPNTEAFFGQGTRLTVV.

The rearrangement joins TRBV10-3 to TRBJ2-1; 8 bases are shared with TRBD1. V lost 3 bases and J lost 6; bases outside the gene matches: 10. Germline loops: CDR1 ENHRY, CDR2 SYGVKD. The CDR3 contains 16 residues. The CDR3 nucleotides are TGTGCCATCAGTGAAGGGACAGGCACTAACCCCAATGAGCAGTTCTTC. Translation: CAISEGTGTNPNEQFF.

The CDR3, as DNA: TGTGCCATCAGTGAGCGGGGGTACGAGCAGTACTTC. Translated: CAISERGYEQYF. The V call is TRBV10-3, the J call TRBJ2-7, with D perhaps matching TRBD2 (6 bases). The length of the CDR3 is 12 residues. V shed 2 bases and J shed 4 bases, with 6 bases lying between them. Germline-derived CDR1 and CDR2 are ENHRY and SYGVKD.

This clone has a handful of counts. Additional DNA sequences in this sample encode the identical CDR3. This chain uses TRBV30 with TRBJ1-1; D is unresolved. CDR3 size: 13 residues. CDR1 and CDR2 (germline): GTSNPN, SVGIG (reference sequence). Trimming stripped 0 bases from V and 1 base from J, with 6 bases between. The CDR3 loop reads CAWSVGENTEAFF. The CDR3 nucleotides are TGTGCCTGGAGTGTGGGAGAGAACACTGAAGCTTTCTTT.

The chain combines TRBV27 with TRBJ1-3, with TRBD1 matching over 9 bases. The CDR3 spans 18 residues. Germline CDR1 reads MNHEY; CDR2 reads SMNVEV (reference sequence). V dropped 3 bases and J dropped 4; count of bases not matched to a gene: 13. The CDR3, as DNA: TGTGCCAGCAGTTTGGTGGGGTCGGGACAGGGAGGCGGAAACACCATATATTTT. It specifies CASSLVGSGQGGGNTIYF.

The J gene is TRBJ2-1, the V gene TRBV5-1; D is undetermined. From germline, CDR1 is SGHRS and CDR2 YFSETQ. V lost 0 bases to trimming and J lost 5 bases, with 12 bases between them. CDR3 length equals 15 residues. CDR3 protein: CASSLAPSSDNEQFF. In nucleotides, the CDR3 is TGCGCCAGCAGCTTGGCACCATCATCGGACAATGAGCAGTTCTTC.

The V call is TRBV2, the J call TRBJ2-7, with 12 bases that match TRBD1. Looked up from germline, CDR1 is SNHLY and CDR2 is FYNNEI. V shed 6 bases, J shed 7 bases, and the junction held 7 bases outside the gene matches. This CDR3 has 14 residues. CDR3 DNA sequence: TGTGCCAGCAGGTTTGGGACAGGGGGCAAGGAGCAGTACTTC. It yields the protein CASRFGTGGKEQYF.

This clone was found a few times. The chain links TRBV4-1 to TRBJ2-4; D is unclear. This CDR3 is built from 13 residues. Trimming cost V 0 bases and J 10 bases, with 10 bases left between them. From germline, CDR1 is MGHRA and CDR2 YSYEKL. The CDR3 reads CASSQDPPGIQYF. As DNA, the CDR3 is TGCGCCAGCAGCCAAGACCCCCCGGGTATTCAGTACTTC.

The chain recombines TRBV12-1 with TRBJ2-1; the table's D call, TRBD2, has no DNA check behind it. TRBV12-1 is annotated as a pseudogene. This CDR3 spans 14 amino acids. DNA of the CDR3: TGTGCCAGCAGCTTTTCTAGCGCAAACAATGAGCAGTTCTTC. Protein: CASSFSSANNEQFF.

This clone appeared a single time. The V gene is TRBV3-1 (or the pseudogene TRBV3-2), the J gene TRBJ2-2, with TRBD2 as a possible D gene (5 bases). The CDR3 loop spans 16 amino acids. Germline V CDR1 and CDR2: LGHDT, YNNKEL (reference sequence). V dropped 4 bases and J dropped 2 bases, with 14 bases sitting between them. The chain's CDR3 is CASSPSGGLNTGELFF. Written as DNA, the CDR3 is TGTGCCAGCAGCCCCTCAGGAGGACTTAACACCGGGGAGCTGTTTTTT.

The chain combines TRBV5-1 with TRBJ2-1, with D tentatively TRBD2 (6 bases). Trimming took off 3 bases at V and 10 bases at J, with 20 bases between the two ends. The CDR3 has 15 residues. Germline CDR1 is SGHRS and CDR2 is YFSETQ. DNA of the CDR3: TGCGCCAGCAGCTCCGACGGGACTCCTGAATCAGAGCAGTTCTTC. Translating it yields CASSSDGTPESEQFF.

The gene calls are TRBV28 and TRBJ2-1, with TRBD2 identical over 12 bases. Germline V gene data show CDR1 as MDHEN and CDR2 as SYDVKM. V gave up 4 bases and J gave up 6 bases; unmatched junction bases: 13. The CDR3 spans 18 residues. CDR3: CASSSIHPGTSGFNEQFF. For the CDR3, the DNA is TGTGCCAGCAGTTCCATTCACCCCGGGACTAGCGGGTTCAATGAGCAGTTCTTC.

The V gene is TRBV11-2, the J gene TRBJ2-7; 9 nucleotides align to TRBD1. CDR1 is SGHAT and CDR2 is FQNNGV in the germline V gene. The CDR3 covers 19 residues. Trimming removed 1 base from V and 6 bases from J; junction bases left unmatched: 19. CDR3 amino acids: CASSLACSPGQGYPCEQYF. In DNA, the CDR3 is TGTGCCAGCAGCTTAGCTTGTTCCCCGGGACAGGGTTACCCTTGCGAGCAGTACTTC. The whole variable domain, filled in from reference TRBV11-2 and TRBJ2-7, reads EAGVAQSPRYKIIEKRQSVAFWCNPISGHATLYWYQQILGQGPKLLIQFQNNGVVDDSQLPKDRFSAERLKGVDSTLKIQPAKLEDSAVYLCASSLACSPGQGYPCEQYFGPGTRLTVT.